The 27 T cell receptor beta chains given below trace back to one sample, sequenced in a study of T cell responses to AZD1222 COVID-19 vaccine. Sequencing used immunoSEQ multiplex PCR; TCRdb keeps in-frame clones, though not all of them. The sample lists 120,000 to 150,000 clones, approximately 95% occurring once. The sample here was peripheral blood, taken on day 0 of MenACWY control vaccination. The receptors were sampled from an adult in good health.

V usage is TRBV19 and J usage is TRBJ1-5; no reliable D call. The V end was cut by 3 bases, the J end by 4 bases, with 10 bases between. Germline values: CDR1 LNHDA, CDR2 SQIVND (reference sequence). This CDR3 has 14 amino acids. The CDR3 spells CASSIYGWNQPQHF. The CDR3 coding sequence is TGTGCCAGTAGTATTTATGGGTGGAATCAGCCCCAGCATTTT.

The V and J genes are TRBV7-2 and TRBJ2-3, with D perhaps TRBD1 (5 bases). The CDR3 length is 16 residues. Germline lookup yields CDR1 SGHTA and CDR2 FQGNSA. With 1 base removed from V and 3 bases from J, the gap between germline ends came to 14 bases. The chain's CDR3 is CASSLGGARVTDTQYF. The CDR3 DNA reads as TGTGCCAGCAGCTTAGGGGGCGCCCGGGTAACAGATACGCAGTATTTT.

This rearrangement joins TRBV24-1 to TRBJ1-6; 9 bases match TRBD1. CDR1 is KGHDR and CDR2 is SFDVKD in the germline V gene. The CDR3 consists of 20 residues. V gave up 0 bases and J gave up 0 bases; unmatched junction bases: 8. The CDR3, as DNA: TGTGCCACCAGTGATTTGCCCACAGGGGGCTCGAGCTCCTATAATTCACCCCTCCACTTT. As protein: CATSDLPTGGSSSYNSPLHF.

The chain has TRBV11-1 and TRBJ2-7, with TRBD2 matching over 10 bases. After removal of 4 bases from V and 2 bases from J, the junction contained 5 bases not matched to a gene. Germline CDR1 is SGHAT and CDR2 is FQDESV (reference sequence). This CDR3 contains 15 residues. This CDR3 reads CASSSISGGTYEQYF. CDR3 sequence (DNA): TGTGCCAGCAGCTCTATTAGCGGGGGGACCTACGAGCAGTACTTC. Full variable domain (missing parts from reference TRBV11-1 and TRBJ2-7): EAEVAQSPRYKITEKSQAVAFWCDPISGHATLYWYRQILGQGPELLVQFQDESVVDDSQLPKDRFSAERLKGVDSTLKIQPAELGDSAMYLCASSSISGGTYEQYFGPGTRLTVT.

This clone came up once. This chain links TRBV4-1 with TRBJ2-5; 12 bases align to TRBD2. The V and J ends lost 0 bases and 2 bases, in that order; junction bases with no gene match: 1. CDR1 and CDR2 (germline): MGHRA, YSYEKL. The CDR3 runs to 16 residues. As DNA, the CDR3 is TGCGCCAGCAGCCAAGAACTAGCGGGAGGACAAGAGACCCAGTACTTC. The encoded protein is CASSQELAGGQETQYF.

The chain links TRBV24-1 to TRBJ2-5; the D is unclear. Germline CDR1 KGHDR, CDR2 SFDVKD. Trimming removed 4 bases at V and 8 bases at J, with 13 bases between. The CDR3 length is 13 residues. The CDR3 is CATSEGVRTTQYF. CDR3 sequence (DNA): TGTGCCACCAGTGAGGGCGTCCGAACTACCCAGTACTTC.

V and J are TRBV5-5 and TRBJ1-1; weak D call: TRBD1 (5 bases). The V end lost 1 base, the J end lost 4 bases, and 20 bases lay between the germline ends. The CDR3 has 17 residues. Germline CDR1 SGHKS, CDR2 YYEKEE (reference sequence). CDR3 nucleotides: TGTGCCAGCAGCTTGATCTCGCAGGGCTTCGTTAGCACTGAAGCTTTCTTT. Encoded protein: CASSLISQGFVSTEAFF.

The chain couples TRBV24-1 to TRBJ1-5; D is uncertain. The germline CDR1 and CDR2 sequences are KGHDR and SFDVKD. Trimming took 8 bases from V and 0 from J, leaving 10 bases between them. The CDR3 has 14 amino acids. This CDR3 is CATIPGRSNQPQHF. In DNA, the CDR3 is TGTGCCACCATCCCTGGACGTAGCAATCAGCCCCAGCATTTT.

The chain couples TRBV5-1 to TRBJ1-1, with D unclear. Germline V lookup: CDR1 SGHRS, CDR2 YFSETQ. Trimming took off 1 base at V and 5 bases at J, with 9 bases between the two ends. This CDR3 is built from 13 residues. CDR3 bases: TGCGCCAGCAGCTTGAAGGCCGTGACTGAAGCTTTCTTT. Residues: CASSLKAVTEAFF.

The genes are TRBV6-6 and TRBJ1-5, with D maybe TRBD1 (5 bases). The V end lost 2 bases, the J end lost 7 bases, and 15 bases lay between the germline ends. CDR1 is MNHNY and CDR2 is SVGAGI in the germline V gene (reference sequence). CDR3 length equals 15 residues. This CDR3 reads CASSYKGDPEQPQHF. Here the CDR3 DNA reads TGTGCCAGCAGTTACAAAGGGGACCCCGAACAGCCCCAGCATTTT.

The chain is built from TRBV5-1 and TRBJ2-1; tentative D call: TRBD2 (6 bases). The germline V gene encodes CDR1 SGHRS and CDR2 YFSETQ. Trimming removed 2 bases at V and 4 bases at J, with 10 bases between. The length of the CDR3 is 14 residues. For the CDR3, the DNA is TGCGCCAGCAGCTTCCCTGCGGGGTACAATGAGCAGTTCTTC. Amino acid sequence: CASSFPAGYNEQFF.

This clone has a single count. The chain has TRBV3-1 (or the pseudogene TRBV3-2) and TRBJ2-2, with 9 bases fitting TRBD2. The CDR3 consists of 16 residues. The J segment lost 1 base and the V segment lost 1 base, leaving 1 base of the junction unmatched. The germline CDR1 and CDR2 sequences are LGHDT and YNNKEL (reference sequence). Written as DNA, the CDR3 is TGTGCCAGCAGCCAAGGGACTAGCGTGAACACCGGGGAGCTGTTTTTT. As protein: CASSQGTSVNTGELFF.

The V and J genes are TRBV6-6 and TRBJ1-2; possibly TRBD1 for D (6 bases). The CDR3 totals 11 residues. Germline lookup yields CDR1 MNHNY and CDR2 SVGAGI (reference sequence). The V end was cut by 8 bases, the J end by 10 bases, with 14 bases between. This CDR3 reads CASQDSLSYTF. Here the CDR3 DNA reads TGTGCCAGCCAGGACAGTTTATCCTACACCTTC.

The chain links TRBV6-2 or TRBV6-3 to TRBJ1-2; possible D gene TRBD1, 5 bases. Germline CDR1 and CDR2: MNHEY and SVGEGT. The CDR3 is 15 amino acids. V was pared by 2 bases and J by 6 bases, with 16 bases between. The DNA of the CDR3 is TGTGCCAGCAGTTACCCAGCAAAGGGGAGAGATGGCTACACCTTC. The encoded protein is CASSYPAKGRDGYTF.

The rearrangement uses TRBV28 and TRBJ2-5; 7 bases map to TRBD1. CDR1 and CDR2 (germline): MDHEN, SYDVKM. V lost 4 bases, J lost 6 bases, and 14 bases stayed unmatched. The CDR3 runs to 16 residues. CDR3 bases: TGTGCCAGCAGTTCCGTAGGACAGGTTTCACTTAAGACCCAGTACTTC. It is translated as CASSSVGQVSLKTQYF.

This clone was detected once. The same CDR3 is also encoded by other DNA sequences in this sample. In DNA form, the CDR3 reads TGCAGCGTAGTCCGGCTGAACACTGAAGCTTTCTTT. It encodes CSVVRLNTEAFF. The J gene is TRBJ1-1, the V gene TRBV29-1; D gene uncertain. CDR3 length equals 12 residues. The germline V and J ends were trimmed by 6 bases and 0 bases, with 8 bases remaining between them. CDR1 and CDR2 from the germline V gene are SQVTM and ANQGSEA.

This clone was counted between two and nine times. The chain couples TRBV2 to TRBJ1-4, with D unclear. Deletions cut 2 bases from V and 8 bases from J, with 12 bases between. The germline gives CDR1 SNHLY, CDR2 FYNNEI. This CDR3 spans 14 amino acids. CDR3 sequence reads: CASSETGVGEKLFF. CDR3 coding DNA: TGTGCCAGCAGTGAAACTGGGGTGGGAGAAAAACTGTTTTTT. The complete variable domain, with remaining parts taken from reference TRBV2 and TRBJ1-4, reads EPEVTQTPSHQVTQMGQEVILRCVPISNHLYFYWYRQILGQKVEFLVSFYNNEISEKSEIFDDQFSVERPDGSNFTLKIRSTKLEDSAMYFCASSETGVGEKLFFGSGTQLSVL.

The V gene is TRBV7-3, the J gene TRBJ1-1, with unresolved D. The germline V gene has CDR1 SGHTA and CDR2 FQGTGA. V was shortened by 1 base and J by 5 bases, with 11 bases between the two germline ends. CDR3 length: 14 amino acids. Here the CDR3 reads CASSLRSAETEAFF. The CDR3 nucleotides are TGTGCCAGCAGCTTAAGGAGTGCGGAAACTGAAGCTTTCTTT. The entire variable domain, with the rest obtained from reference TRBV7-3 and TRBJ1-1, is as follows: GAGVSQTPSNKVTEKGKYVELRCDPISGHTALYWYRQSLGQGPEFLIYFQGTGAADDSGLPNDRFFAVRPEGSVSTLKIQRTERGDSAVYLCASSLRSAETEAFFGQGTRLTVV.

J is TRBJ2-6 and V is TRBV6-2 or TRBV6-3, with D possibly matching TRBD2 (5 bases). Trimming took off 4 bases at V and 0 bases at J, with 10 bases between the two ends. This CDR3 spans 16 amino acids. CDR1 and CDR2 (germline): MNHEY, SVGEGT. CDR3 protein: CASSSGVLSGANVLTF. CDR3 bases: TGTGCCAGCAGTTCCGGGGTACTCTCTGGGGCCAACGTCCTGACTTTC.

The V call is TRBV7-9, the J call TRBJ1-2; D may be TRBD1 (5 bases). The CDR3 has 11 amino acids. V was clipped by 2 bases and J by 12 bases, with 10 bases between them. Germline V CDR1 and CDR2: SEHNR, FQNEAQ (reference sequence). DNA for the CDR3: TGTGCCAGCAGCTTATCAGGGCAGAACACCTTC. This encodes CASSLSGQNTF.

This chain uses TRBV19 with TRBJ1-3; D not certain. This CDR3 is 15 amino acids long. The V and J ends lost 4 bases and 0 bases respectively, with 10 bases between them. The V gene's germline CDR1 is LNHDA and CDR2 SQIVND (reference sequence). The CDR3 region is CASSTGPFSGNTIYF. The CDR3 nucleotides are TGTGCCAGTAGTACCGGGCCCTTCTCTGGAAACACCATATATTTT.

J is TRBJ2-3 and V is TRBV9, with 7 bases matching TRBD1. This CDR3 is built from 14 residues. Germline values: CDR1 SGDLS, CDR2 YYNGEE. Trimming removed 2 bases from V and 6 bases from J; junction bases left unmatched: 6. The CDR3 protein is CASSVWQGDDTQYF. The CDR3 DNA reads as TGTGCCAGCAGCGTTTGGCAGGGGGATGATACGCAGTATTTT.

V is TRBV7-8 and J is TRBJ2-2; the match to TRBD1 covers 7 bases. CDR3 length: 16 amino acids. Germline assignment: CDR1 SGHVS and CDR2 FQNEAQ. The junction had 8 bases not matched to a gene; V was cut back by 5 bases and J by 2 bases. CDR3 DNA: TGTGCCAGCAGCCGAGACAGGGTAATTAACACCGGGGAGCTGTTTTTT. Translation: CASSRDRVINTGELFF.

V is TRBV3-1 (or the pseudogene TRBV3-2) and J is TRBJ1-1; the D gene is possibly TRBD1 (5 bases). CDR1 is LGHDT and CDR2 is YNNKEL in the germline V gene (reference sequence). This CDR3 region has 14 residues. Trimming removed 4 bases at V and 2 bases at J, with 11 bases between. CDR3 nucleotide sequence: TGTGCCAGCAGCCCGGGACCGACCAACACTGAAGCTTTCTTT. Protein sequence: CASSPGPTNTEAFF.

This clone appeared a single time. V usage is TRBV28 and J usage is TRBJ2-2; D uncertain. V dropped 6 bases and J dropped 1 base, with 3 bases sitting between them. Germline assignment: CDR1 MDHEN and CDR2 SYDVKM. There are 12 residues in the CDR3. The CDR3, as DNA: TGTGCCAGCAGCTTGAACACCGGGGAGCTGTTTTTT. It is translated as CASSLNTGELFF.

In its sample, this clone was seen a few times. The chain recombines TRBV7-8 with TRBJ2-2; 7 positions agree with TRBD1. Losses at the gene ends were 6 bases for V and 0 bases for J; bases not matched to a gene: 13. This CDR3 is 18 amino acids long. Germline CDR1 is SGHVS and CDR2 is FQNEAQ. The CDR3 loop reads CASRRRSGQTSNTGELFF. The CDR3 DNA follows: TGTGCCAGCAGGAGACGGTCGGGACAGACTTCGAACACCGGGGAGCTGTTTTTT.

CDR3: CASSSGLAGGLGTDTQYF. DNA for the CDR3: TGCGCCAGCAGCTCGGGACTAGCGGGAGGACTCGGCACAGATACGCAGTATTTT. This sequence joins TRBV5-1 and TRBJ2-3; TRBD2 aligns across 15 bases. Germline loops: CDR1 SGHRS, CDR2 YFSETQ. J gave up 1 base and V 3 bases, and 6 bases lay outside the gene matches. CDR3 length: 18 amino acids.